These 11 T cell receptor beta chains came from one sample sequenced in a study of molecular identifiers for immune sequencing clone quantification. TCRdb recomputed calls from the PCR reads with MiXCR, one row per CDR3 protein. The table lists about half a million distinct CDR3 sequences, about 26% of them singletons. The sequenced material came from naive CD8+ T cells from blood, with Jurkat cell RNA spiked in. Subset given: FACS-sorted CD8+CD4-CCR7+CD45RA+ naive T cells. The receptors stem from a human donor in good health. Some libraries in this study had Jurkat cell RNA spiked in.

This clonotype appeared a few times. CDR3 nucleotide sequence: TGTGCCAGCCCCTCTGCTAGCGGGAGCCACACAGATACGCAGTATTTT. It translates to CASPSASGSHTDTQYF. The V call is TRBV7-9, the J call TRBJ2-3; 10 nucleotides agree with TRBD2. Germline lookup yields CDR1 SEHNR and CDR2 FQNEAQ (reference sequence). V lost 8 bases and J lost 2; bases outside the gene matches: 10. The CDR3 spans 16 residues.

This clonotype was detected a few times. CDR3 protein: CASSELGVAYGYTF. The CDR3 DNA sequence: TGTGCCAGCAGTGAATTAGGGGTAGCCTATGGCTACACCTTC. The genes are TRBV25-1 and TRBJ1-2; a weak D match, TRBD1 (5 bases). Trimming removed 1 base at V and 4 bases at J, with 10 bases between. Germline V CDR1 and CDR2: MGHDK, SYGVNS. The length of the CDR3 is 14 residues.

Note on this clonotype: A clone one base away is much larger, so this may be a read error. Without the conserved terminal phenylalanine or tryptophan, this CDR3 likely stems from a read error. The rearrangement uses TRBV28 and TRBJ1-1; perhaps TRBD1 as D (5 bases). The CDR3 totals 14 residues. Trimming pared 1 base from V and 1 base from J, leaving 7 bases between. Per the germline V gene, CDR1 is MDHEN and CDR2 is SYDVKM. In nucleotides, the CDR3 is TGTGCCAGCAGTTTATACCAGGGGAACACTGAAGCTTTCTCT. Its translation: CASSLYQGNTEAFS.

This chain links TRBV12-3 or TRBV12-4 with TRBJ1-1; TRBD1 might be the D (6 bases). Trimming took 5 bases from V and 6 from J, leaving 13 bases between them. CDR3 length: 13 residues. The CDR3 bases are TGTGCCAGCAGTCGGACAGTTCGGGCTGAAGCTTTCTTT. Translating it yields CASSRTVRAEAFF.

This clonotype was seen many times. CDR3 sequence: CASSSTRTALFGDTQYF. The CDR3 bases are TGTGCCAGCAGCTCCACACGGACAGCCCTATTCGGAGATACGCAGTATTTT. The V and J genes are TRBV7-9 and TRBJ2-3, with a weak D call TRBD1 (6 bases). Germline V gene lookup returns CDR1 SEHNR and CDR2 FQNEAQ (reference sequence). The CDR3 has 17 residues. Trimming left V 4 bases short and J 5 bases short, with 22 bases between.

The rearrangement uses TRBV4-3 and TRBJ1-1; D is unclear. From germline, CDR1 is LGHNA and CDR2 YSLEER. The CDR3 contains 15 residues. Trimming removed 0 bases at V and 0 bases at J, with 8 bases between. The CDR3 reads CASSQDRSLNTEAFF. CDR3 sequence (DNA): TGCGCCAGCAGCCAAGATCGGAGCCTGAACACTGAAGCTTTCTTT.

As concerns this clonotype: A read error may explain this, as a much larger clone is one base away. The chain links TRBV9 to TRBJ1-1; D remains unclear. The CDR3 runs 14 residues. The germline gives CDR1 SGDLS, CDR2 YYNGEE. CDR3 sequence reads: CVSSVAWQSTEAFF. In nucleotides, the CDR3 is TGTGTCAGCAGCGTTGCGTGGCAGTCCACTGAAGCTTTCTTT.

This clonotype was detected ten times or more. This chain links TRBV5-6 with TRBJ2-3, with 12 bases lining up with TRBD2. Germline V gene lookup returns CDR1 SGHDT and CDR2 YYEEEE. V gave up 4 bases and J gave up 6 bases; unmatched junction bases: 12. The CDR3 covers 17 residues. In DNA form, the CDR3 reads TGTGCCAGCAGCCCGGGGCTAGCGGGAGGGACTACGGATACGCAGTATTTT. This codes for CASSPGLAGGTTDTQYF.

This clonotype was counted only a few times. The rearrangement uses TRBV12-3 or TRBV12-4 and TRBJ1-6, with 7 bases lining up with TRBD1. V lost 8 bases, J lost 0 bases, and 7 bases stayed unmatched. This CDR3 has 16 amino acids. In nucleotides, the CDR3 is TGTGCCAGCTCTTCAGGGGGTACCTCCTATAATTCACCCCTCCACTTT. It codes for CASSSGGTSYNSPLHF.

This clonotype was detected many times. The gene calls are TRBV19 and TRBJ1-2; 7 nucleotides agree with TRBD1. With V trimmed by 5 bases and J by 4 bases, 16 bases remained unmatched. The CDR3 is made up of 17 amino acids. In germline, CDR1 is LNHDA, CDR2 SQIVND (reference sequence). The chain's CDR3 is CASSFSGGNPSIYGYTF. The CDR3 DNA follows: TGTGCCAGTAGTTTCTCAGGGGGTAATCCCTCTATCTATGGCTACACCTTC.

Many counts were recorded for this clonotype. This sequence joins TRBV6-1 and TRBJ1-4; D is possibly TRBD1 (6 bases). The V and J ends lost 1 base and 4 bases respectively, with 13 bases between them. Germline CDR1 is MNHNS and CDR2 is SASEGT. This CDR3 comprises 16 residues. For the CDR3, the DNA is TGTGCCAGCAGTGAAGGAGGGGGTTGGGGTAATGAAAAACTGTTTTTT. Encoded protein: CASSEGGGWGNEKLFF.